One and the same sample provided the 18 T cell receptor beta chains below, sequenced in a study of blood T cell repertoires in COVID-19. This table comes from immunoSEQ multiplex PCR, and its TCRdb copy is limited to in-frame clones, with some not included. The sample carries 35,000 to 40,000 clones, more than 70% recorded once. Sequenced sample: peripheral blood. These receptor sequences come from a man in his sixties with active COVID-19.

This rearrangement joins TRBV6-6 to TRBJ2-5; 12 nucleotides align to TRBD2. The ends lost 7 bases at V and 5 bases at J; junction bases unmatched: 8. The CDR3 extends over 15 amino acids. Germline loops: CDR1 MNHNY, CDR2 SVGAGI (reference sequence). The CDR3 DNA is TGTGCCAGCACCCTGCCTAGCGGGAGGGCGGAGACCCAGTACTTC. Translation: CASTLPSGRAETQYF.

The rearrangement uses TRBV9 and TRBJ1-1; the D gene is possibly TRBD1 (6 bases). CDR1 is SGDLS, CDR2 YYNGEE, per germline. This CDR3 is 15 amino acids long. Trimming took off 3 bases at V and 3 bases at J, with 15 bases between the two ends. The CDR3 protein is CASSAEQGWDTEAFF. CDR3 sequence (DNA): TGTGCCAGCAGCGCCGAACAGGGCTGGGACACTGAAGCTTTCTTT.

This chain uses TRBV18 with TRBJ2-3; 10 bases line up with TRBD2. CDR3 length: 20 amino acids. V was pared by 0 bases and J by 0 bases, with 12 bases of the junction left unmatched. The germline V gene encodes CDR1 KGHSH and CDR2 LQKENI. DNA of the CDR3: TGTGCCAGCTCACCACCCCGAACACCCGGACTAGCGGAAAGCACAGATACGCAGTATTTT. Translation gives CASSPPRTPGLAESTDTQYF.

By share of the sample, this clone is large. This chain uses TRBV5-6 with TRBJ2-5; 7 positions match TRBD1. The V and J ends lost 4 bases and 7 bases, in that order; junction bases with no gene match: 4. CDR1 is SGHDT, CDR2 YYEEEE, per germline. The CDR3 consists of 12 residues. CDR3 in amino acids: CASSGDSRTQYF. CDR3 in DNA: TGTGCCAGCAGCGGGGACAGTCGGACCCAGTACTTC.

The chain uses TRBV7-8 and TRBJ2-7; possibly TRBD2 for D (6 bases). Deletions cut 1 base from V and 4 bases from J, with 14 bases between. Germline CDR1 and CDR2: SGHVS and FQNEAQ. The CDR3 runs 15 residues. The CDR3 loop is CASSLDETRGYEQYF. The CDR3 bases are TGTGCCAGCAGCTTAGACGAGACCCGGGGGTACGAGCAGTACTTC.

In nucleotides, the CDR3 is TGTGCCAGCAGCCAAGTAATAGCGGGAGGCACAGATACGCAGTATTTT. It yields the protein CASSQVIAGGTDTQYF. The chain has TRBV3-1 (or the pseudogene TRBV3-2) and TRBJ2-3; 9 nucleotides agree with TRBD2. V gave up 1 base and J gave up 1 base; unmatched junction bases: 3. There are 16 residues in the CDR3. Germline V lookup: CDR1 LGHDT, CDR2 YNNKEL (reference sequence).

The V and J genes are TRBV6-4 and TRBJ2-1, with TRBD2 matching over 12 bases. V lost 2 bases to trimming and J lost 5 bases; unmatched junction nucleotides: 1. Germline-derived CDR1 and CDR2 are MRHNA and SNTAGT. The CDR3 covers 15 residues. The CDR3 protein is CASSDGLAGNNEQFF. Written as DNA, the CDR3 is TGTGCCAGCAGTGACGGACTAGCGGGGAACAATGAGCAGTTCTTC.

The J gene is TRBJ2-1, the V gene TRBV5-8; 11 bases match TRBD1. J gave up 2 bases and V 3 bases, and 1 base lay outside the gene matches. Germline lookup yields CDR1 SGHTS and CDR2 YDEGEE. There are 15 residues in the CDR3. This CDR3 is CASSSGQGAYNEQFF. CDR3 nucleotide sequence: TGTGCCAGCAGCTCGGGACAGGGGGCCTACAATGAGCAGTTCTTC.

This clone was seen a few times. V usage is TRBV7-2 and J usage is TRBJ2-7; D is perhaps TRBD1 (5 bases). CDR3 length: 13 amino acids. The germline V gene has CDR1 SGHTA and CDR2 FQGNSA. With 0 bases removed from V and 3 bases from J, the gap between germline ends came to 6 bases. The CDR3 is CASSLAQGYEQYF. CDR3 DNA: TGTGCCAGCAGCTTAGCGCAGGGCTACGAGCAGTACTTC.

The CDR3 DNA sequence: TGTGCCAGCTCACCAATTTCTTCAGGCATGGGCTTCACAGATACGCAGTATTTT. Protein: CASSPISSGMGFTDTQYF. The chain recombines TRBV18 with TRBJ2-3; D is unresolved. This CDR3 has 18 amino acids. Germline CDR1 and CDR2: KGHSH and LQKENI. V was pared by 2 bases and J by 2 bases, with 20 bases between. Filled out from reference TRBV18 and TRBJ2-3, the complete variable domain reads NAGVMQNPRHLVRRRGQEARLRCSPMKGHSHVYWYRQLPEEGLKFMVYLQKENIIDESGMPKERFSAEFPKEGPSILRIQQVVRGDSAAYFCASSPISSGMGFTDTQYFGPGTRLTVL.

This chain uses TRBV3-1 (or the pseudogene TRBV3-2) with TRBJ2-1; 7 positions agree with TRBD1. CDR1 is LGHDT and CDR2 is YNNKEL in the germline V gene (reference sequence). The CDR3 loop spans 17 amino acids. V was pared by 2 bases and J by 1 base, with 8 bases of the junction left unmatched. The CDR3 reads CASSQSQGKESYNEQFF. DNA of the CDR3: TGTGCCAGCAGCCAATCACAGGGGAAGGAGTCCTACAATGAGCAGTTCTTC.

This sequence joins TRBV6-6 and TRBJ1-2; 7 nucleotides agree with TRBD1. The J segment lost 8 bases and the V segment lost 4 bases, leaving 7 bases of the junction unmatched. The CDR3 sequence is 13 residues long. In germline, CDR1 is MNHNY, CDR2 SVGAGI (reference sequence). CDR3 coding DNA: TGTGCCAGCAGTTCGGACAGGTTCGAAGGCTACACCTTC. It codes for CASSSDRFEGYTF.

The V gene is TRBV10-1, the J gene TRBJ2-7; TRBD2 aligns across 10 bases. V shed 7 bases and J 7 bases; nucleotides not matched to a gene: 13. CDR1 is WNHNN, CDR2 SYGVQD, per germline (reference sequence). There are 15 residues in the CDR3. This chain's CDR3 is CASTKLSGRAGEQYF. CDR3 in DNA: TGCGCCAGCACCAAGCTCAGCGGGAGGGCCGGAGAGCAGTACTTC.

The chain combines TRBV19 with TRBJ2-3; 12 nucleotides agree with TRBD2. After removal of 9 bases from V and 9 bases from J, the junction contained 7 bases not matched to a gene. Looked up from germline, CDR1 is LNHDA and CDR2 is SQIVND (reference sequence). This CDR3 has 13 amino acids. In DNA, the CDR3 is TGTGCCAGCGGACTAGCGGGAACGGGAACGCAGTATTTT. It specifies CASGLAGTGTQYF.

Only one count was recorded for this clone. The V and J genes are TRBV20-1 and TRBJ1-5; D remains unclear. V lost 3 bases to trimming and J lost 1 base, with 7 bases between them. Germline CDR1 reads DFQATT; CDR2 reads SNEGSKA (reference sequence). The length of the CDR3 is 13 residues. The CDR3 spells CSASGLSNQPQHF. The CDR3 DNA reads TGCAGTGCTAGTGGTCTCAGCAATCAGCCCCAGCATTTT.

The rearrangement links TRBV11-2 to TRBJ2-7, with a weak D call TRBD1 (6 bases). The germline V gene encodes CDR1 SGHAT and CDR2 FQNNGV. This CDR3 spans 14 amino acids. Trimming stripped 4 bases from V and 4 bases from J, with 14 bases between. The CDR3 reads CASSSTGGPYEQYF. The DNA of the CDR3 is TGTGCCAGCAGCTCGACAGGAGGCCCTTACGAGCAGTACTTC.

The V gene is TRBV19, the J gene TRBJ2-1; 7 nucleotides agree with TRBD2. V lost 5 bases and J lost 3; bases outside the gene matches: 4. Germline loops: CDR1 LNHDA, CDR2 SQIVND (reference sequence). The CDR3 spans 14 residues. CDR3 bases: TGTGCCAGTAGTTTGGGCGGGGGCTACAATGAGCAGTTCTTC. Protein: CASSLGGGYNEQFF.

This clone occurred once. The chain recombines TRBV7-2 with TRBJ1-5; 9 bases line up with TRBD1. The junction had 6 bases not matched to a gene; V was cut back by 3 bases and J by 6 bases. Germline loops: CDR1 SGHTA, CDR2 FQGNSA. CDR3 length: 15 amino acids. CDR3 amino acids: CASSFNGQGIQPQHF. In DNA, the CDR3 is TGTGCCAGCAGCTTCAATGGACAGGGGATTCAGCCCCAGCATTTT.